This T cell receptor (beta chain) was sequenced in a study of blood T cell repertoires in COVID-19. Study details: There were acute and convalescent COVID-19 samples, and they came from the United States, Italy and Spain. In each case, the material was cDNA or gDNA derived from T cells, B-cell-depleted T cells, or PBMCs.

This clone occurred once. The CDR3 has 11 residues. The germline gives CDR1 MGHRA, CDR2 YSYEKL. The ends were cut back, 8 bases at V and 8 bases at J, with 9 bases in the middle. As processed by the authors: Reference gene primers were amplified, and this amplification served to estimate nucleated cell counts. Profiling relied on immunoSEQ multiplex PCR, and the TCRdb table lists in-frame clones only, not all of them. V, J and clone size reflect that table, while D and trimming were determined from the DNA. Counted here are roughly 250,000 clones, less than 90% occurring once; the ten biggest clones make up approximately 3.7%.

The sample consisted of peripheral blood. The chain recombines TRBV4-1 with TRBJ1-4; D gene uncertain. The clonotype comes from a man between 60 and 75 years old who had recovered from COVID-19. CDR3 nucleotides: TGCGCCAGCGGAGAACGGGAAAAACTGTTTTTT. Encoded protein: CASGEREKLFF.